This T cell receptor beta chain was found in a study of post-analysis software for immune sequencing data. Study outcomes and limitations: Patients used about five TRBV segments, including TRBV5-6, TRBV5-1 and TRBV20-1, more often than controls.

Trimming at V came to 6 bases and at J to 7 bases, leaving 6 bases not matched to a gene. The CDR3 spans 15 residues. As to this clonotype: Its antigen is unknown.

Prepared libraries of TCR beta cDNA carried unique molecular identifiers. T cells numbering about 0.9 to 10 million yielded cDNA molecules that totaled about 500,000. One entry per CDR3 protein, called by TCRdb with MiXCR from the PCR reads. This table has about 200,000 distinct CDR3 sequences, about 30% appearing once. The source material was blood. This clonotype originated in a girl aged 2-17 years with multiple sclerosis. V is TRBV12-3 or TRBV12-4 and J is TRBJ2-2; 12 nucleotides align to TRBD2. The CDR3 region has the DNA TGTGCCAGCAGCATGACTAGCGGGGGTGTCGGGGAGCTGTTTTTT. Its translation is CASSMTSGGVGELFF.